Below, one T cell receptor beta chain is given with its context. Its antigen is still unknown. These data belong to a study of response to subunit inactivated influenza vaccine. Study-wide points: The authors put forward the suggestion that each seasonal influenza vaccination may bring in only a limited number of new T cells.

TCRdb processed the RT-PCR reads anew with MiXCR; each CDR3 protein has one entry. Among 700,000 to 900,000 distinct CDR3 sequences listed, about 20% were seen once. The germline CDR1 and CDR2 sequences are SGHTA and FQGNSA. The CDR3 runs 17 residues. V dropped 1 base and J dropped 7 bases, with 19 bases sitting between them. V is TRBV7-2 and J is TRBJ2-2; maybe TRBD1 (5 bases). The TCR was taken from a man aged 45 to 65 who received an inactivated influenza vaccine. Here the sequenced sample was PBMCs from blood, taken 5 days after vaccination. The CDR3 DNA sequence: TGTGCCAGCAGCTTAGTGGCCCCAGGGCAAGGTGGCGGGGAGCTGTTTTTT. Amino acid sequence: CASSLVAPGQGGGELFF. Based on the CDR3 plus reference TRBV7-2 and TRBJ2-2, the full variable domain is GAGVSQSPSNKVTEKGKDVELRCDPISGHTALYWYRQSLGQGLEFLIYFQGNSAPDKSGLPSDRFSAERTGGSVSTLTIQRTQQEDSAVYLCASSLVAPGQGGGELFFGEGSRLTVL.